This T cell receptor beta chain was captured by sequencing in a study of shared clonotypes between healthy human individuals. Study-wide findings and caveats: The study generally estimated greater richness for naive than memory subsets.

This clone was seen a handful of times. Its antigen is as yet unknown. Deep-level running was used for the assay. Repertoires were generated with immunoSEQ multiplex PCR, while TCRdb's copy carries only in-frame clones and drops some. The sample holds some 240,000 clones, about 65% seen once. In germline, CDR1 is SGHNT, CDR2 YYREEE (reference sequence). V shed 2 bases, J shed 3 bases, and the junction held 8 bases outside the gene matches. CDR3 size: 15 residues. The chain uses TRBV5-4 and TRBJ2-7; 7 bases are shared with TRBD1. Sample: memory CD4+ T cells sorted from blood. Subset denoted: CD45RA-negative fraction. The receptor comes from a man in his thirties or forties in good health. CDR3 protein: CASSFSPGQIYEQYF. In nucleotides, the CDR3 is TGTGCCAGCAGCTTCAGCCCGGGACAGATCTACGAGCAGTACTTC.